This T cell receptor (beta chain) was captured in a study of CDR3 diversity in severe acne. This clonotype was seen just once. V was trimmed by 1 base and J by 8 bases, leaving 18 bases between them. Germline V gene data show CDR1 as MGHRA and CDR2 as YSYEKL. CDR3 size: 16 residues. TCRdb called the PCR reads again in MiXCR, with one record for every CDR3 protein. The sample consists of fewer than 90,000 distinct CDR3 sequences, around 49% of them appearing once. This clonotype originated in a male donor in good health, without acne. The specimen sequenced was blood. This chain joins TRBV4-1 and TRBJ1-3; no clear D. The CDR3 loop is CASSQVDAAYGYTIYF. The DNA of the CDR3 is TGCGCCAGCAGCCAAGTGGACGCGGCCTATGGCTACACCATATATTTT.